These T cell receptor beta chains were read from a single sample in a study of cytomegalovirus exposure and HLA in healthy donors. Repertoires were generated with immunoSEQ multiplex PCR, while TCRdb's copy carries only in-frame clones and drops some. The repertoire holds roughly 160,000 clones, with approximately 88% as singletons. Sequenced material: PBMCs. The receptor source for this set is a boy aged 2 to 9 in good health and CMV-seronegative. Each CDR3 is given with its conserved first and last residue. The D gene is left open where the match is weak. The listing skips clone size in some rows; elsewhere it reads once, few, many or a size class.

>-|TRBV19|-|TRBJ2-1
CASSGVSHNEQFF
TGTGCCAGTAGCGGGGTCTCCCACAATGAGCAGTTCTTC
>-|TRBV13|-|TRBJ1-1
CASSLRYEEAFF
TGTGCCAGCAGCCTCAGGTACGAGGAAGCTTTCTTT
>TRBD1|TRBV7-6|-|TRBJ2-2
CASSPGQGGTGELFF
TGTGCCAGCAGCCCGGGACAGGGAGGCACCGGGGAGCTGTTTTTT
>-|TRBV4-3|-|TRBJ1-2
CASSQEQGVIYGYTF
TGCGCCAGCAGCCAAGAACAGGGTGTCATCTATGGCTACACCTTC
>-|TRBV5-1|once|TRBJ2-1
CASSLPDLALYNEQFF
TGCGCCAGCAGCCTCCCTGACTTAGCGCTTTACAATGAGCAGTTCTTC
>-|TRBV4-3|-|TRBJ2-2
CASSQDLGENTGELFF
TGCGCCAGCAGCCAAGATCTCGGGGAGAACACCGGGGAGCTGTTTTTT
>TRBD2|TRBV2|-|TRBJ2-5
CASSSGRVETQYF
TGTGCCAGCAGTAGCGGGAGAGTAGAGACCCAGTACTTC
>TRBD2|TRBV15|-|TRBJ2-7
CATSFTSGRSYEQYF
TGTGCCACCAGCTTTACTAGCGGGAGGTCGTACGAGCAGTACTTC
>TRBD1|TRBV19|-|TRBJ1-6
CASSPTGGNSPLHF
TGTGCCAGTAGTCCAACAGGGGGCAATTCACCCCTCCACTTT
>TRBD1|TRBV19|few|TRBJ2-5
CASSILYRGEETQYF
TGTGCCAGTAGTATTTTGTACAGGGGAGAAGAGACCCAGTACTTC
>-|TRBV5-1|few|TRBJ1-1
CASSLDRDTEAFF
TGCGCCAGCAGCTTGGACAGGGACACTGAAGCTTTCTTT
>-|TRBV5-8|-|TRBJ2-7
CASSFRGLGDEQYF
TGTGCCAGCAGCTTTAGGGGACTCGGCGACGAGCAGTACTTC
>-|TRBV5-1|-|TRBJ2-1
CASSLVAGSSYNEQFF
TGCGCCAGCAGCTTGGTGGCGGGCAGCTCCTACAATGAGCAGTTCTTC
>TRBD2|TRBV5-4|few|TRBJ2-1
CASSTSGGAVNEQFF
TGTGCCAGCAGCACCAGCGGGGGGGCTGTCAATGAGCAGTTCTTC
>TRBD1|TRBV5-6|-|TRBJ2-3
CASSGTGTTDTQYF
TGTGCCAGCAGCGGGACAGGGACCACAGATACGCAGTATTTT
>TRBD1|TRBV7-9|-|TRBJ1-2
CASSLVRQGAHGYTF
TGTGCCAGCAGCTTAGTTCGACAGGGGGCGCATGGCTACACCTTC
>-|TRBV5-6|-|TRBJ1-6
CASSSTVLRDNNNSPLHF
TGTGCCAGCAGCTCGACCGTACTCCGGGACAATAATAATTCACCCCTCCACTTT